Reported below is one TCR beta chain. The table lists this clonotype with a count of one. Its antigen is currently not known. Base qualities are not at hand, and no much larger clone is one base apart. Just one read gives weak support. The entry originates in a study of T cells in Graves' hyperthyroidism and ophthalmopathy (dated by TCRdb to between 2019 and 2020). Background for the entire study: Peripheral blood was collected at initial diagnosis, before any treatment. Whether ophthalmopathy could be predicted prospectively was tested in an independent validation cohort made up of approximately 19 hyperthyroidism patients plus 17 patients who later progressed to ophthalmopathy. For training and testing, the roughly 100 patients in the discovery cohort were randomly divided in a 7:3 ratio. TCR V-J signatures able to tell the groups apart were searched for in a discovery cohort of some 100 patients, of whom over 40 had Graves' ophthalmopathy and 55 to 65 had stable Graves' hyperthyroidism. The paper reports TCR Vbeta CDR3 sequencing of some 140 peripheral blood samples: under 45 ophthalmopathy, 75 to 80 hyperthyroidism and approximately 17 progressor patients. In several Graves' hyperthyroidism patients, the study also compared T-cell repertoires from thyroid tissue with T-cell repertoires from blood. After blood sampling, hyperthyroidism patients were treated with methimazole at a starting dose of 30 mg daily, and ophthalmopathy patients were treated with high-dose intravenous methylprednisolone.

Broader findings and caveats from the paper: Ophthalmopathy was separated from stable hyperthyroidism by a 13 V-J signature model, with over 85% sensitivity and about 81% specificity obtained in cross-validation and 80%/75% obtained in testing. Most expanded thyroid clonotypes (frequency above 0.001) were also detected in blood, suggesting blood repertoires may reflect thyroid immune responses. In validation, the model predicted progression to ophthalmopathy a median of about 6.8 months before onset, with approximately 68% sensitivity and 72.22% specificity. No statistical method was used to fix the sample size in advance, and group allocation was not hidden from the investigators.

Hyperthyroidism patients were newly diagnosed, had a disease duration of under 2 months, and were aged 18 to 65 years. Any patient with an uncontrolled infection, another autoimmune disease, pregnancy or lactation was excluded. Clinical symptoms, serum thyroxine and TRAb, thyroid ultrasound, and orbital computed tomography formed the basis for the diagnoses. For progressor patients, blood was drawn at the first diagnosis of hyperthyroidism, before any ophthalmopathy symptoms had appeared. PBMCs were isolated from 10 ml of fresh peripheral blood by Ficoll-Paque density gradient centrifugation. Progressor patients were initially diagnosed with Graves' hyperthyroidism and developed ophthalmopathy during follow-up. Total RNA was extracted using Trizol reagent, and RNA quality was assessed on an Agilent 2100 Bioanalyzer. The TCR beta CDR3 regions were amplified from RNA transcripts. The TCR CDR3 was subjected to a first round of RT-PCR using the HTBI primer set and the Qiagen OneStep RT-PCR kit. Libraries were constructed in a second round of multiplex PCR, after which size selection and purification were performed. The libraries were sequenced on an Illumina HiSeq2000 using paired-end 100 bp reads. Regarding the original processing steps: Raw data were processed with SOAPnuke, discarding reads with adapters, uncalled bases, mean Phred below 15, or no exact constant-primer or identifier match. COPE v1.2.5 was used to merge the high-quality paired reads, and each unique nucleotide sequence was defined as a clonotype. Clonotypes were aligned to IMGT TRBV, TRBD and TRBJ reference segments using MiTCR v1.1. The analysis included only V-J combinations with a frequency above 0.0001, which together covered 99% to 99.2% of the repertoires. A TCS score was defined as the ratio of F50 (clonal expansion) to E x V (chaos), with BLOSUM62-based TCRdist applied between CDR3 peptides within each V-J. Welch's t-statistics and random forest reduced 500 to 650 V-J features to roughly 13, which were used in a naive Bayes classifier (R e1071). TCRdb trimmed the raw reads at Q25, called clones with MiXCR and kept productive beta chains. Each CDR3 protein gets just one entry, which takes the most common genes and DNA from the rows behind it. What appears here as the V and J calls and clone size reflects TCRdb's work, not the paper's. Counted in this sample were around 700,000 distinct CDR3 sequences; about 17% of them appeared once. Around 15% of the sample belongs to the ten largest clones.

Trimming removed 8 bases from V and 2 bases from J; the gene matches leave 8 bases unexplained. Taken from cysteine to phenylalanine, the CDR3 has 15 residues. Just CDR3 DNA is preserved here, 45 bases in frame from base 1. Per the germline V gene (reference sequence), MNHEY is the CDR1 and SMNVEV is the CDR2. This TCR was recovered from a woman aged 50 to 60 with Graves' hyperthyroidism that later progressed to Graves' ophthalmopathy. This receptor chain uses TRBV27 and TRBJ2-2; 7 central nucleotides agree with TRBD2. The sample taken for sequencing was blood. CDR3 reads: CASGRAGVNTGELFF. The DNA sequence is as follows: TGTGCCAGCGGGAGGGCGGGGGTAAACACCGGGGAGCTGTTTTTT.